This TCR beta chain was sequenced in a study of blood T cells in healthy people across ages. Those donating, healthy Caucasian individuals from Russia, were aged roughly 6 to 100. The authors isolated at least 6.5 million PBMCs per sample. Per individual sample, total RNA of at least 5 micrograms was extracted. A J-beta primer mix and a sample-barcoded 5' primer were used in a second PCR of about 7 to 12 cycles. Each cDNA molecule was tagged by a template-switch adaptor with 12 random nucleotides. TCRdb used MiXCR to reprocess the 5' RACE reads, holding one entry per CDR3 protein. The repertoire holds some 1.5 million distinct CDR3 sequences, roughly 30% seen once, with 7% to 9% in the top ten. This clonotype was picked up a small number of times. Per the germline V gene, CDR1 is KGHDR and CDR2 is SFDVKD. This CDR3 has 16 amino acids. V lost 11 bases and J lost 0; bases outside the gene matches: 12.

Sequencing used blood. The chain joins TRBV24-1 to TRBJ2-3, with 8 nucleotides matching TRBD2. The clonotype was recovered from a woman in her twenties or thirties in good health. The CDR3 is CASAGGRSSSTDTQYF. In nucleotides, the CDR3 is TGTGCCAGCGCGGGGGGCCGGTCTTCTAGCACAGATACGCAGTATTTT.